The 14 T cell receptor beta chains listed next were all sequenced from one sample in a study of blood T cells in healthy people across ages. A sample-barcoded 5' primer and a J-beta primer mix were used in a second PCR of roughly 7 to 11 cycles. TCRdb reanalysed the 5' RACE reads using MiXCR and keeps one entry per CDR3 protein. This table holds over a million distinct CDR3 sequences, more than 40% found once. Material: blood. These receptors were obtained from a woman in her sixties or seventies in good health.

This clonotype was counted only a few times. The rearrangement links TRBV20-1 to TRBJ2-3; D is ambiguous. The CDR3 has 15 residues. V was trimmed by 0 bases and J by 4 bases, leaving 14 bases between them. The germline V gene encodes CDR1 DFQATT and CDR2 SNEGSKA (reference sequence). The CDR3 DNA reads TGCAGTGCTAGAGATGCGGCAAGAATGGCAGATACGCAGTATTTT. This translates into CSARDAARMADTQYF.

The genes are TRBV6-4 and TRBJ2-1; possibly TRBD1 for D (5 bases). Germline V gene data show CDR1 as MRHNA and CDR2 as SNTAGT. The germline V and J ends were trimmed by 9 bases and 0 bases, with 24 bases remaining between them. The CDR3 extends over 18 amino acids. CDR3 protein: CASPGRPNPLSSYNEQFF. CDR3 nucleotide sequence: TGTGCCAGTCCAGGGCGGCCCAACCCGTTGAGCTCCTACAATGAGCAGTTCTTC.

The V gene is TRBV5-1, the J gene TRBJ2-5; 11 bases map to TRBD1. The J call may be incorrect, as the DNA end agrees better with TRBJ2-7. Germline V gene lookup returns CDR1 SGHRS and CDR2 YFSETQ. The CDR3 contains 14 residues. The CDR3 sequence is CASSHGTGGLEQYF. The DNA for the CDR3 is TGCGCCAGCAGCCACGGGACAGGGGGACTCGAGCAGTACTTC.

The chain joins TRBV24-1 to TRBJ2-5, with unresolved D. The germline V and J ends were trimmed by 1 base and 5 bases, with 1 base remaining between them. CDR1 and CDR2 from the germline V gene are KGHDR and SFDVKD. The CDR3 has 11 amino acids. CDR3 coding DNA: TGTGCCACCAGTGATTTCGAGACCCAGTACTTC. The encoded protein is CATSDFETQYF.

V is TRBV12-3 or TRBV12-4 and J is TRBJ2-6; D may be TRBD2 (5 bases). V lost 1 base to trimming and J lost 4 bases, with 8 bases between them. The CDR3 loop spans 15 amino acids. CDR3 DNA sequence: TGTGCCAGCAGTTTAGGGGAGTCCGGGGCCAACGTCCTGACTTTC. Amino acids: CASSLGESGANVLTF.

The chain employs TRBV7-2 and TRBJ2-7, with D perhaps matching TRBD2 (5 bases). V lost 6 bases, J lost 0 bases, and 12 bases lay in between. Germline V gives CDR1 SGHTA, CDR2 FQGNSA. The CDR3 consists of 14 residues. The CDR3 spells CASSRAAGSYEQYF. DNA of the CDR3: TGTGCCAGCAGTCGAGCGGCCGGCTCCTACGAGCAGTACTTC.

The V and J genes are TRBV6-2 or TRBV6-3 and TRBJ2-1; 14 nucleotides agree with TRBD2. This CDR3 is built from 17 residues. Germline lookup yields CDR1 MNHEY and CDR2 SVGEGT. The V segment lost 5 bases and the J segment 7 bases; nucleotides outside the gene matches: 10. The CDR3 region is CASSRLGLAGGRNEQFF. The CDR3 nucleotides are TGTGCCAGCAGTCGGCTCGGACTAGCGGGAGGTAGGAATGAGCAGTTCTTC.

This sequence joins TRBV29-1 and TRBJ2-4, with 7 bases aligning to TRBD2. Trimming cost V 3 bases and J 8 bases; bases outside gene matches: 7. The V gene's germline CDR1 is SQVTM and CDR2 ANQGSEA. The CDR3 has 13 residues. CDR3 region: CSVESSGTDIQYF. The CDR3 region has the DNA TGCAGCGTTGAGTCGAGCGGGACTGACATTCAGTACTTC. The full variable domain, completed using reference TRBV29-1 and TRBJ2-4, is SAVISQKPSRDICQRGTSLTIQCQVDSQVTMMFWYRQQPGQSLTLIATANQGSEATYESGFVIDKFPISRPNLTFSTLTVSNMSPEDSSIYLCSVESSGTDIQYFGAGTRLSVL.

A few counts support this clonotype. The V call is TRBV6-4, the J call TRBJ1-2; D remains unclear. Germline assignment: CDR1 MRHNA and CDR2 SNTAGT. Trimming removed 0 bases from V and 4 bases from J, with 9 bases in between. The CDR3 spans 14 residues. CDR3 DNA: TGTGCCAGCAGTGACTCGATATCCTCCTATGGCTACACCTTC. Encoded protein: CASSDSISSYGYTF.

This clonotype was seen repeatedly, ten times or more. V and J are TRBV5-1 and TRBJ2-7; 9 nucleotides line up with TRBD1. This CDR3 has 16 residues. The junction had 8 bases not matched to a gene; V was cut back by 2 bases and J by 2 bases. Germline V gives CDR1 SGHRS, CDR2 YFSETQ. CDR3 amino acids: CASSFAGDRVAYEQYF. CDR3 coding DNA: TGCGCCAGCAGCTTTGCGGGGGACAGGGTTGCCTACGAGCAGTACTTC.

This clonotype showed up many times. The rearrangement links TRBV10-1 to TRBJ1-2, with D possibly being TRBD1 (5 bases). V was cut by 5 bases and J by 0 bases, with 7 bases left in between. CDR1 is WNHNN, CDR2 SYGVQD, per germline (reference sequence). This CDR3 is 13 amino acids long. The CDR3 sequence is CASSRGTNYGYTF. CDR3 nucleotide sequence: TGCGCCAGCAGTAGGGGAACTAACTATGGCTACACCTTC.

This clonotype came up a few times. One base away lies a much larger clone, so this may be a sequencing read error. The chain is built from TRBV29-1 and TRBJ2-1; 10 nucleotides match TRBD1. J was trimmed by 13 bases and V by 7 bases; bases with no gene match: 7. The CDR3 extends over 11 amino acids. Germline loops: CDR1 SQVTM, CDR2 ANQGSEA. The CDR3 DNA follows: TGCAGCGGTGGGGACAGGGGATCTCAGTTCTTC. Translation gives CSGGDRGSQFF.

This clonotype was picked up one time. This chain joins TRBV4-1 and TRBJ1-5; 8 bases agree with TRBD1. CDR1 and CDR2 from the germline V gene are MGHRA and YSYEKL. V lost 4 bases and J lost 4; bases outside the gene matches: 6. The CDR3 is 15 amino acids. The CDR3 protein is CASSPPDRENQPQHF. Here the CDR3 DNA reads TGCGCCAGCAGCCCCCCGGACAGGGAAAATCAGCCCCAGCATTTT.

In DNA, the CDR3 is TGTGCCAGCTCACCACAGCGGGCCGTAATAACAGATACGCAGTATTTT. It codes for CASSPQRAVITDTQYF. The chain joins TRBV18 to TRBJ2-3; the D gene is possibly TRBD2 (6 bases). V lost 1 base to trimming and J lost 3 bases, with 14 bases between them. CDR1 is KGHSH, CDR2 LQKENI, per germline. The CDR3 is 16 amino acids. Supplemented by reference TRBV18 and TRBJ2-3, the full variable domain reads NAGVMQNPRHLVRRRGQEARLRCSPMKGHSHVYWYRQLPEEGLKFMVYLQKENIIDESGMPKERFSAEFPKEGPSILRIQQVVRGDSAAYFCASSPQRAVITDTQYFGPGTRLTVL.